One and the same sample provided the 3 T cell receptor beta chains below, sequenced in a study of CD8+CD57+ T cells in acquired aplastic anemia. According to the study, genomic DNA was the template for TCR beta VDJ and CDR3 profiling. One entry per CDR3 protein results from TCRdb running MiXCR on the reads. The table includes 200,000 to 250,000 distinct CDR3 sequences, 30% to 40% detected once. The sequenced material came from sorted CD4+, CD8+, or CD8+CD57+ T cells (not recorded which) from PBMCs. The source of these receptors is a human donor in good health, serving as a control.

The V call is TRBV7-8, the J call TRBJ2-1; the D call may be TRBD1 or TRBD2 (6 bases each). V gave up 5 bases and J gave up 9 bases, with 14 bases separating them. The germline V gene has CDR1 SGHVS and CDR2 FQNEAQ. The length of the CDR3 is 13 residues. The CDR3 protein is CASSEEGGAEQFF. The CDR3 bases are TGTGCCAGCAGCGAGGAGGGGGGCGCTGAGCAGTTCTTC.

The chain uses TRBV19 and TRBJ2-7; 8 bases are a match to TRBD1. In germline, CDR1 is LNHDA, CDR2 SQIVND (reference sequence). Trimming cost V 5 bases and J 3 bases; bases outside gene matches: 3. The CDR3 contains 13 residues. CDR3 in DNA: TGTGCCAGTAGTGGGACAGGAGACTACGAGCAGTACTTC. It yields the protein CASSGTGDYEQYF.

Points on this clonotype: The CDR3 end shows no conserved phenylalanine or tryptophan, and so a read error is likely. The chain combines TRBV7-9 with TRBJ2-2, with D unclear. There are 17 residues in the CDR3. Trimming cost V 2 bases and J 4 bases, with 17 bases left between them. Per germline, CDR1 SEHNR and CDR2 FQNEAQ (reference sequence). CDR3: CASSLLDPLWSTGELFS. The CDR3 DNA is TGTGCCAGCAGCTTACTGGACCCCTTGTGGAGCACCGGGGAGCTGTTTTCT.